The 14 T cell receptor beta chains below come from one sample, sequenced in a study of EBV T-cell therapy then PD-1 blockade in nasopharyngeal carcinoma. As for treatment: AdE1-LMPpoly-expanded autologous EBV-specific T-cell therapy followed by anti-PD-1 nivolumab. No antigen has been identified for these receptors. Clones were read by immunoSEQ multiplex PCR, and TCRdb kept only the in-frame ones, dropping some. Of some 20,000 clones in the sample, 84% are singletons; the top ten hold around 29%. Specimen: CD8+ T cells from blood, collected around day 65 from a patient whose treatment included autologous EBV-specific T cells and nivolumab. The receptors were sampled from a man aged 40-49 years with nasopharyngeal carcinoma.

The CDR3 region has the DNA TGTGCCACCAGTGATTACTCTCAGCCCCAGCATTTT. It codes for CATSDYSQPQHF. The chain couples TRBV24-1 to TRBJ1-5; D is ambiguous. Trimming took off 2 bases at V and 6 bases at J, with 4 bases between the two ends. CDR3 length: 12 amino acids. The germline gives CDR1 KGHDR, CDR2 SFDVKD.

This chain uses TRBV6-5 with TRBJ2-7; tentatively, D is TRBD1 (5 bases). Germline lookup yields CDR1 MNHEY and CDR2 SVGAGI. This CDR3 is 12 amino acids long. Deletions cut 6 bases from V and 3 bases from J, with 9 bases between. As DNA, the CDR3 is TGTGCCAGCAGCAAAGACAGCTACGAGCAGTACTTC. Protein: CASSKDSYEQYF.

The rearrangement links TRBV7-7 to TRBJ2-7, with a possible D match to TRBD1 (6 bases). Germline CDR1 and CDR2: SSHAT and FNYEAQ (reference sequence). V lost 5 bases and J 5 bases, leaving 19 bases between the germline ends. CDR3 length: 15 residues. The CDR3 protein is CASSRGRGPSHEQYF. The CDR3 bases are TGTGCCAGCAGCCGAGGCAGGGGCCCATCCCACGAGCAGTACTTC.

This chain joins TRBV25-1 and TRBJ2-1; D is perhaps TRBD1 (6 bases). This CDR3 region has 16 residues. Germline lookup yields CDR1 MGHDK and CDR2 SYGVNS. Trimming shortened V by 4 bases and J by 2 bases, and 15 bases separated the two germline ends. CDR3: CASSGPGHHPYNEQFF. The CDR3 nucleotides are TGTGCCAGCAGTGGTCCGGGACACCATCCCTACAATGAGCAGTTCTTC.

V usage is TRBV4-3 and J usage is TRBJ1-2; D ambiguous. Germline lookup yields CDR1 LGHNA and CDR2 YSLEER. This CDR3 is built from 15 residues. Between the trimmed V and J ends, which lost 1 base and 2 bases, there was a span of 11 bases. The CDR3 DNA sequence: TGCGCCAGCAGCCAAGGCGCGGGGATAAACTATGGCTACACCTTC. This codes for CASSQGAGINYGYTF.

The chain carries TRBV27 and TRBJ1-2, with 7 bases lining up with TRBD1. The germline gives CDR1 MNHEY, CDR2 SMNVEV (reference sequence). The J segment lost 7 bases and the V segment lost 5 bases, leaving 7 bases of the junction unmatched. The CDR3 sequence is 13 residues long. The DNA of the CDR3 is TGTGCCAGCAGTCTCAGGGGACAGTTTGGCTACACCTTC. As protein: CASSLRGQFGYTF.

J is TRBJ1-1 and V is TRBV4-1; D uncertain. CDR3 size: 14 residues. V shed 3 bases and J shed 5 bases, with 13 bases lying between them. CDR1 is MGHRA and CDR2 is YSYEKL in the germline V gene. The CDR3 DNA reads as TGCGCCAGCAGCCAGCAGGCTACGGGGACTGAAGCTTTCTTT. Residues: CASSQQATGTEAFF.

The J gene is TRBJ1-3, the V gene TRBV7-2; D remains unclear. V gave up 2 bases and J gave up 0 bases, with 8 bases separating them. Germline V CDR1 and CDR2: SGHTA, FQGNSA. The length of the CDR3 is 15 residues. The CDR3 here is CASSLLGHSGNTIYF. For the CDR3, the DNA is TGTGCCAGCAGCTTACTCGGGCACTCTGGAAACACCATATATTTT.

CDR3 in DNA: TGTGCCAGCAGCGCCTTACAGGGGGAAAACTATGGCTACACCTTC. It translates to CASSALQGENYGYTF. The V gene is TRBV27, the J gene TRBJ1-2; 8 positions agree with TRBD1. This CDR3 has 15 amino acids. From germline, CDR1 is MNHEY and CDR2 SMNVEV (reference sequence). The V segment lost 6 bases and the J segment 2 bases; nucleotides outside the gene matches: 8.

The rearrangement joins TRBV15 to TRBJ1-4; TRBD1 matches 8 bases. V lost 1 base, J lost 8 bases, and 6 bases stayed unmatched. The CDR3 runs 15 residues. Germline V lookup: CDR1 LNHNV, CDR2 YYDKDF (reference sequence). CDR3 DNA: TGTGCCACCAGCAGAGTCAGGGGGCGGGTCGAAAAACTGTTTTTT. It is translated as CATSRVRGRVEKLFF.

This clone was seen just once. This sequence joins TRBV15 and TRBJ1-2, with 8 positions matching TRBD1. The CDR3 extends over 16 amino acids. V dropped 1 base and J dropped 5; count of bases not matched to a gene: 9. Germline CDR1 reads LNHNV; CDR2 reads YYDKDF (reference sequence). The CDR3, as DNA: TGTGCCACCAGCAGAGCTGGGGTGGACAGGGCGTATGGCTACACCTTC. It specifies CATSRAGVDRAYGYTF.

The V and J genes are TRBV12-3 or TRBV12-4 and TRBJ1-2, with D uncertain. The CDR3 loop spans 13 amino acids. The V and J ends lost 2 bases and 8 bases respectively, with 12 bases between them. CDR3 loop: CASSLRPVMGYTF. The CDR3 nucleotides are TGTGCCAGCAGTTTACGTCCGGTCATGGGCTACACCTTC.

The chain has TRBV7-6 and TRBJ2-3; unclear D gene. Trimming stripped 1 base from V and 6 bases from J, with 5 bases between. The CDR3 runs to 12 residues. Germline CDR1 and CDR2: SGHVS and FNYEAQ. CDR3: CASSLGPDTQYF. DNA of the CDR3: TGTGCCAGCAGCTTAGGTCCGGATACGCAGTATTTT.

The chain links TRBV29-1 to TRBJ2-1; 7 positions agree with TRBD2. In germline, CDR1 is SQVTM, CDR2 ANQGSEA. The CDR3 has 15 amino acids. The V gene end was trimmed by 7 bases and the J gene end by 3 bases; junction bases not matched to a gene: 12. CDR3 DNA: TGCAGCGCCGTAAAGCGGGGCGAGGGCTACAATGAGCAGTTCTTC. Translating it yields CSAVKRGEGYNEQFF.